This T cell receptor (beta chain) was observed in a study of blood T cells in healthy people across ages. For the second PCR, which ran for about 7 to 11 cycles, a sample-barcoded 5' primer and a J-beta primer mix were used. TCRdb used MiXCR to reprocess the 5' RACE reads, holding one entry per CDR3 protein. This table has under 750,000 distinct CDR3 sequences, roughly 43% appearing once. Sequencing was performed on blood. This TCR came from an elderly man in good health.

This chain's CDR3 is CASSLGGPAGYTF. CDR3 sequence (DNA): TGTGCCAGCAGCTTAGGGGGGCCGGCTGGCTACACCTTC. The genes are TRBV7-2 and TRBJ1-2, with D possibly being TRBD1 (6 bases). V was trimmed by 1 base and J by 7 bases, leaving 10 bases between them. CDR1 is SGHTA and CDR2 is FQGNSA in the germline V gene. This CDR3 has 13 residues.